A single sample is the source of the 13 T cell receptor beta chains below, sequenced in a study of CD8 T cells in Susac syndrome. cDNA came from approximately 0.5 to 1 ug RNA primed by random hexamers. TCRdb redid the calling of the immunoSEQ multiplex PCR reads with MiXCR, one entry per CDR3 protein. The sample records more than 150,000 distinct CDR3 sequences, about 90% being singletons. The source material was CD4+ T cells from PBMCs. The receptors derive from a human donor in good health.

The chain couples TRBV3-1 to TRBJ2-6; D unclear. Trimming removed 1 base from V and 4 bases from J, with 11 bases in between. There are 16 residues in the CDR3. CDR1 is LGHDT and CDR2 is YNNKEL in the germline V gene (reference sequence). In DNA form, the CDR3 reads TGTGCCAGCAGCCAAGTTGGGTCTCCCGGGGCCAACGTCCTGACTTTC. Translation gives CASSQVGSPGANVLTF.

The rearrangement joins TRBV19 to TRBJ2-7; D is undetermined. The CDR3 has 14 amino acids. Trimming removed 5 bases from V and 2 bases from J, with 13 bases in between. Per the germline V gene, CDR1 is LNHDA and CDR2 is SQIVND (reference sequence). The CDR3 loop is CASSVGPNTYEQYF. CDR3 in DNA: TGTGCCAGTAGTGTCGGACCTAACACCTACGAGCAGTACTTC.

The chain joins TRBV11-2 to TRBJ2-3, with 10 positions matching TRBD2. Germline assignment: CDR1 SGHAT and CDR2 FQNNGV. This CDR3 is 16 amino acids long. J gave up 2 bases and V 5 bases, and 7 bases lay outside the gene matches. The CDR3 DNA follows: TGTGCCAGCAGCCGACCCCTAGCGGGGGTCACAGATACGCAGTATTTT. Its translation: CASSRPLAGVTDTQYF.

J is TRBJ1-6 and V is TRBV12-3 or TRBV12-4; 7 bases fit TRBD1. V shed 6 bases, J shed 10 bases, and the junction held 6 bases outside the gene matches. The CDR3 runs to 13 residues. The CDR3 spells CASSPDRVSPLHF. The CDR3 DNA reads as TGTGCCAGCAGCCCCGACAGGGTATCACCCCTCCACTTT.

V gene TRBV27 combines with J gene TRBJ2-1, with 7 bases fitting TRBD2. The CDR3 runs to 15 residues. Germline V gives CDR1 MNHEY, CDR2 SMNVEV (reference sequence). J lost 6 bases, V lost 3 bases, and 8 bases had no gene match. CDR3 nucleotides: TGTGCCAGCAGTTTGGCTAGCGGTAGAACCAATGAGCAGTTCTTC. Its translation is CASSLASGRTNEQFF.

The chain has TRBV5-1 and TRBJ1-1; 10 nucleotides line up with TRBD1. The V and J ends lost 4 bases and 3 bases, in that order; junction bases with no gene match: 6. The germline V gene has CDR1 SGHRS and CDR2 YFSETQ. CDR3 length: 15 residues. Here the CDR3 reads CASSPRQGADTEAFF. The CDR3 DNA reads TGCGCCAGCAGCCCCAGACAGGGGGCGGACACTGAAGCTTTCTTT.

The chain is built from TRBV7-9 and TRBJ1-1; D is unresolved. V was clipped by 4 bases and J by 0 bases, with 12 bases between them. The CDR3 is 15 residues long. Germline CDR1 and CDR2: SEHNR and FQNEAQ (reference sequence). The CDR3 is CASSYGWSMNTEAFF. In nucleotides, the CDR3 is TGTGCCAGCAGCTACGGGTGGTCCATGAACACTGAAGCTTTCTTT.

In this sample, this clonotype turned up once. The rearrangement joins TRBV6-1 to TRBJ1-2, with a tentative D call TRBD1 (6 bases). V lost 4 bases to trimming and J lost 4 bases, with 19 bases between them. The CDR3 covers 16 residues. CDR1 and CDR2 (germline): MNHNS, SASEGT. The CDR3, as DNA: TGTGCCAGCAGTGCCCGGGACACCTATCAAATCTATGGCTACACCTTC. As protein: CASSARDTYQIYGYTF.

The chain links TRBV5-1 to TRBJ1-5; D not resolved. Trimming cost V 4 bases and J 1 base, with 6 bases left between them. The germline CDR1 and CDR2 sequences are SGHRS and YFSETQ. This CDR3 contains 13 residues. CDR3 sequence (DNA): TGCGCCAGCAGCGAAGGGAGCAATCAGCCCCAGCATTTT. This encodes CASSEGSNQPQHF.

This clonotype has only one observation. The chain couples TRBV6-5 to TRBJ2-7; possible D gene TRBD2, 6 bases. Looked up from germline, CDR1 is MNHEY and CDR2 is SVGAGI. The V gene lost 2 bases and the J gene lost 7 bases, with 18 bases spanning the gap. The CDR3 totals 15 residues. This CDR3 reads CASSYGRGRGREQYF. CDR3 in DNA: TGTGCCAGCAGTTACGGTCGGGGGAGAGGAAGGGAGCAGTACTTC.

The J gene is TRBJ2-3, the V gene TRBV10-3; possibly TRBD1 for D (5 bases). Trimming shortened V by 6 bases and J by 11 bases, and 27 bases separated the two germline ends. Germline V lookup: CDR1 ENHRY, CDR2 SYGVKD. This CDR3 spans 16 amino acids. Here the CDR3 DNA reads TGTGCCATCAGCGACGCCCCAGGGATCAGGAAAAAGGGGCAGTATTTT. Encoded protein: CAISDAPGIRKKGQYF.

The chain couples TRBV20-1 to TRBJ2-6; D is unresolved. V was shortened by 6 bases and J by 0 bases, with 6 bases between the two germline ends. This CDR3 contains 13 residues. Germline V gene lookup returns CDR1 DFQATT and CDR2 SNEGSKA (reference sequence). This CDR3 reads CSAAFSGANVLTF. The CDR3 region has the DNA TGCAGTGCCGCATTCTCTGGGGCCAACGTCCTGACTTTC.

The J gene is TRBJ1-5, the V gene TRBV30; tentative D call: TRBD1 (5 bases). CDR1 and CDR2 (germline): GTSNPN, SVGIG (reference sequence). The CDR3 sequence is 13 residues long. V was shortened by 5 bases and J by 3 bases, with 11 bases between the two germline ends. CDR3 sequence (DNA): TGTGCCTGGGATCAGGGATACAATCAGCCCCAGCATTTT. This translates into CAWDQGYNQPQHF.